One sample yielded the 18 T cell receptor beta chains listed below, sequenced in a study of blood T cell repertoires in COVID-19. Only in-frame clones appear in the TCRdb table, and some are missing; sequencing was by immunoSEQ multiplex PCR. Of fewer than 350,000 clones listed, 90% were seen once; the top ten hold about 1.5%. Source material: PBMCs or T cells enriched from blood (not recorded which). The receptor set was obtained from a young woman with acute COVID-19.

The sample holds a few counts of this clone. V and J are TRBV27 and TRBJ1-5; D gene uncertain. Germline V gene sequence: CDR1 MNHEY, CDR2 SMNVEV (reference sequence). The CDR3 length is 16 residues. V lost 4 bases and J lost 2, with 15 bases in between. The CDR3 loop is CASSSNAGIGNQPQHF. The CDR3 DNA is TGTGCCAGCAGTTCAAACGCGGGTATTGGCAATCAGCCCCAGCATTTT.

In DNA form, the CDR3 reads TGTGCCAGCAGCTTAGGGCCGATCTACGAGCAGTACTTC. Translation: CASSLGPIYEQYF. The chain recombines TRBV7-8 with TRBJ2-7; D call uncertain. The CDR3 sequence is 13 residues long. Looked up from germline, CDR1 is SGHVS and CDR2 is FQNEAQ. Trimming left V 1 base short and J 3 bases short, with 7 bases between.

This chain uses TRBV29-1 with TRBJ2-7; 8 bases match TRBD2. Germline trimming cut 3 bases from V and 3 bases from J; bases unmatched to any gene: 13. The CDR3 is made up of 16 amino acids. Per germline, CDR1 SQVTM and CDR2 ANQGSEA. The DNA for the CDR3 is TGCAGCGTTGAGGGAATCGCTAGCGGGTCCAACTACGAGCAGTACTTC. Translated: CSVEGIASGSNYEQYF.

The J gene is TRBJ1-1, the V gene TRBV29-1; D is ambiguous. Germline V gene data show CDR1 as SQVTM and CDR2 as ANQGSEA. The length of the CDR3 is 10 residues. The V gene lost 0 bases and the J gene lost 11 bases, with 7 bases spanning the gap. CDR3 sequence: CSVEETWAFF. The CDR3 nucleotides are TGCAGCGTTGAAGAGACTTGGGCTTTCTTT.

The sample holds many counts of this clone. The rearrangement uses TRBV6-6 and TRBJ1-3; 9 bases map to TRBD1. CDR3 length equals 17 residues. In germline, CDR1 is MNHNY, CDR2 SVGAGI (reference sequence). J was trimmed by 0 bases and V by 5 bases; bases with no gene match: 8. The CDR3 loop is CASSPRDRALSGNTIYF. The CDR3, as DNA: TGTGCCAGCAGTCCCCGGGACAGGGCACTCTCTGGAAACACCATATATTTT.

This clone was recorded a few times. CDR3 residues: CSVEWLGGTPYEQYF. The CDR3 nucleotides are TGCAGCGTTGAATGGCTTGGGGGGACCCCCTACGAGCAGTACTTC. The chain carries TRBV29-1 and TRBJ2-7; possibly TRBD2 for D (6 bases). Germline V gives CDR1 SQVTM, CDR2 ANQGSEA. This CDR3 is built from 15 residues. The germline V and J ends were trimmed by 2 bases and 2 bases, with 16 bases remaining between them.

The genes are TRBV10-2 and TRBJ2-7, with D possibly being TRBD2 (6 bases). With 9 bases removed from V and 5 bases from J, the gap between germline ends came to 11 bases. CDR3 size: 11 residues. Germline V lookup: CDR1 WSHSY, CDR2 SAAADI. CDR3 DNA: TGCGCCAGTCGGGCGGGGAACGAGCAGTACTTC. The encoded protein is CASRAGNEQYF.

A note on this clone: Other nucleotide sequences in the sample specify the same CDR3. The chain joins TRBV4-3 to TRBJ1-1; no clear D gene. V gave up 0 bases and J gave up 5 bases, with 7 bases separating them. The CDR3 length is 13 residues. Germline CDR1 is LGHNA and CDR2 is YSLEER. The CDR3 reads CASSQDRGTEAFF. DNA of the CDR3: TGCGCCAGCAGCCAAGATCGGGGTACTGAAGCTTTCTTT.

The chain employs TRBV19 and TRBJ1-5; D possibly corresponds to TRBD1 (6 bases). Germline V lookup: CDR1 LNHDA, CDR2 SQIVND (reference sequence). The CDR3 covers 19 residues. The V gene lost 5 bases and the J gene lost 0 bases, with 23 bases spanning the gap. This CDR3 is CASSRGIQGFPYSNQPQHF. CDR3 coding DNA: TGTGCCAGTAGTCGGGGAATACAGGGCTTCCCCTATAGCAATCAGCCCCAGCATTTT.

The J gene is TRBJ2-1, the V gene TRBV5-1; the D gene is possibly TRBD1 (6 bases). Deletions cut 4 bases from V and 2 bases from J, with 16 bases between. CDR3 length equals 16 residues. Germline V gives CDR1 SGHRS, CDR2 YFSETQ. CDR3 DNA: TGCGCCAGCAGCCCGGGGCGACAGGCCCCCTACAATGAGCAGTTCTTC. Protein sequence: CASSPGRQAPYNEQFF. Complete variable domain (other parts from reference TRBV5-1 and TRBJ2-1): KAGVTQTPRYLIKTRGQQVTLSCSPISGHRSVSWYQQTPGQGLQFLFEYFSETQRNKGNFPGRFSGRQFSNSRSEMNVSTLELGDSALYLCASSPGRQAPYNEQFFGPGTRLTVL.

This clone was seen only a few times. Within the sample, other DNA sequences also encode this same CDR3. This chain links TRBV28 with TRBJ2-2; 7 nucleotides match TRBD1. Unmatched junction bases numbered 6, after V lost 5 bases and J lost 6 bases. The germline CDR1 and CDR2 sequences are MDHEN and SYDVKM. The CDR3 contains 14 residues. The CDR3 sequence is CASSLSGGPGELFF. As DNA, the CDR3 is TGTGCCAGCAGTCTGTCAGGGGGACCCGGGGAGCTGTTTTTT.

This chain joins TRBV7-2 and TRBJ2-7; D unresolved. Germline V gene sequence: CDR1 SGHTA, CDR2 FQGNSA. The CDR3 length is 12 residues. Trimming took 5 bases from V and 6 from J, leaving 11 bases between them. The CDR3 loop reads CASSGSLVEQYF. The CDR3 bases are TGTGCCAGCAGCGGTAGCTTGGTCGAGCAGTACTTC.

This chain connects TRBV5-5 to TRBJ1-2; unclear D gene. The CDR3 loop spans 15 amino acids. Germline values: CDR1 SGHKS, CDR2 YYEKEE (reference sequence). The ends were cut back, 0 bases at V and 4 bases at J, with 13 bases in the middle. CDR3: CASSLAGGIFYGYTF. CDR3 coding DNA: TGTGCCAGCAGCTTGGCGGGAGGAATATTCTATGGCTACACCTTC.

This clone is a singleton in its sample. V and J are TRBV5-1 and TRBJ2-1; TRBD2 agrees at 8 bases. Germline V gene sequence: CDR1 SGHRS, CDR2 YFSETQ. CDR3 size: 16 residues. V was clipped by 5 bases and J by 5 bases; unmatched bases: 12. CDR3 protein: CASSSSGTRFNNEQFF. In DNA form, the CDR3 reads TGCGCCAGCAGTTCCTCCGGGACTAGATTCAACAATGAGCAGTTCTTC.

V gene TRBV5-1 combines with J gene TRBJ2-2, with 15 bases aligning to TRBD2. The germline CDR1 and CDR2 sequences are SGHRS and YFSETQ. Trimming cost V 3 bases and J 5 bases; bases outside gene matches: 8. The CDR3 is 18 residues long. This CDR3 is CASSSGLAGGLRTGELFF. CDR3 sequence (DNA): TGCGCCAGCAGCTCAGGACTAGCGGGAGGGCTTCGGACCGGGGAGCTGTTTTTT.

The rearrangement links TRBV29-1 to TRBJ2-7; perhaps TRBD2 as D (6 bases). Trimming removed 6 bases at V and 2 bases at J, with 11 bases between. There are 12 residues in the CDR3. The germline V gene has CDR1 SQVTM and CDR2 ANQGSEA. The CDR3, as DNA: TGCAGCGTGGGTAGCGGTACCTACGAGCAGTACTTC. This gives the protein CSVGSGTYEQYF.

This chain connects TRBV9 to TRBJ2-1; possible D gene TRBD2, 7 bases. The CDR3 is 15 residues long. Germline assignment: CDR1 SGDLS and CDR2 YYNGEE. V lost 4 bases and J 0 bases, leaving 11 bases between the germline ends. In nucleotides, the CDR3 is TGTGCCAGCAGCAGAGGGGGGGACTCCTACAATGAGCAGTTCTTC. It is translated as CASSRGGDSYNEQFF.

The rearrangement links TRBV5-5 to TRBJ1-5, with no clear D. The CDR3 totals 17 residues. The germline V and J ends were trimmed by 0 bases and 3 bases, with 16 bases remaining between them. Germline V gene sequence: CDR1 SGHKS, CDR2 YYEKEE (reference sequence). The CDR3: CASSLDYSLRNNQPQHF. The CDR3 DNA reads TGTGCCAGCAGCTTGGACTACTCCTTACGAAACAATCAGCCCCAGCATTTT.